Listed below are T cell receptor beta chains from one sample, sequenced in a study of CD8 T cells in ankylosing spondylitis. TCRdb reanalysed the 5' RACE reads using MiXCR and keeps one entry per CDR3 protein. The sample holds about 330,000 distinct CDR3 sequences, less than 9.5% seen once. The sample consisted of blood, either unsorted or a sorted T cell fraction (not recorded which). The receptor source for this set is a male donor with ankylosing spondylitis. CDR3s include the opening cysteine and the closing phenylalanine or tryptophan. The order of the fields is V gene, clone size, J gene, D gene, CDR3 protein, CDR3 DNA. The D gene is left open where the match is weak. The size of a clone is reported for some rows only, either as once, few or many, or as a class for expanded clones.

TRBV11-1	many	TRBJ1-1	.	CASSVFLNTEAFF	TGTGCCAGCAGCGTATTTTTGAACACTGAAGCTTTCTTT
TRBV6-1	few	TRBJ2-1	TRBD2	CASTPGTSAFNEQFF	TGTGCCAGCACCCCGGGGACTAGCGCTTTCAATGAGCAGTTCTTC
TRBV12-3/TRBV12-4	.	TRBJ1-1	.	CASNPQGGSTEAFF	TGTGCCAGCAACCCCCAGGGAGGTTCCACTGAAGCTTTCTTT
TRBV12-3/TRBV12-4	.	TRBJ1-2	.	CASSPRHYGYTF	TGTGCCAGCAGTCCCAGGCACTATGGCTACACCTTC
TRBV7-3	few	TRBJ2-1	TRBD2	CASSGSSGSRDEQFF	TGTGCCAGCAGCGGATCTAGCGGGAGTCGGGATGAGCAGTTCTTC
TRBV10-3	.	TRBJ1-4	.	CAISDREGANEKLFF	TGTGCCATCAGTGACCGGGAAGGGGCTAATGAAAAACTGTTTTTT
TRBV6-1	few	TRBJ1-5	.	CASSPDTSPNQPQHF	TGTGCCAGCAGCCCGGATACGTCCCCCAATCAGCCCCAGCATTTT
TRBV7-8	few	TRBJ1-1	.	CASIPPGEIWAEAFF	TGTGCCAGCATCCCCCCGGGCGAGATTTGGGCTGAAGCTTTCTTT
TRBV11-3	few	TRBJ2-7	.	CASSRSRNEQYF	TGTGCCAGCAGCCGATCACGGAACGAGCAGTACTTC
TRBV4-2	few	TRBJ2-5	.	CASSQDKEGTETQYF	TGTGCCAGCAGCCAAGATAAGGAGGGGACAGAGACCCAGTACTTC
TRBV7-9	many	TRBJ1-1	TRBD1	CASTNTGEEAFF	TGTGCCAGCACCAATACAGGGGAGGAAGCTTTCTTT
TRBV9	few	TRBJ2-1	TRBD2	CASSAQAGVYNEQFF	TGTGCCAGCAGCGCCCAAGCGGGAGTCTACAATGAGCAGTTCTTC
TRBV11-2	.	TRBJ1-3	TRBD1	CASSSSGTGGWSSGNTIYF	TGTGCCAGCAGCTCTTCCGGGACAGGGGGCTGGAGCTCTGGAAACACCATATATTTT
TRBV18	few	TRBJ1-5	TRBD1	CASSGQNNNQPQHF	TGTGCCAGCTCGGGACAGAATAACAATCAGCCCCAGCATTTT
TRBV7-2	few	TRBJ2-5	.	CASRGGETQYF	TGTGCCAGCAGGGGAGGAGAGACCCAGTACTTC
TRBV10-3	many	TRBJ2-1	.	CAISLDDEQFF	TGTGCCATCAGCCTAGACGATGAGCAGTTCTTC
TRBV15	.	TRBJ2-4	.	CATSRDPIGGTGDIQYF	TGTGCCACCAGCAGAGATCCGATAGGCGGGACTGGAGACATTCAGTACTTC
TRBV6-5	many	TRBJ1-5	.	CASSYSPQRDQPQHF	TGTGCCAGCAGTTACTCGCCCCAGCGGGATCAGCCCCAGCATTTT
TRBV3-1	few	TRBJ2-3	.	CASSQGAGGDTQYF	TGTGCCAGCAGCCAGGGCGCCGGAGGAGATACGCAGTATTTT
TRBV6-5	few	TRBJ2-5	.	CASSYRGTPGYTQYF	TGTGCCAGCAGTTACCGCGGGACTCCCGGGTATACCCAGTACTTC
TRBV3-1	few	TRBJ2-1	.	CASSQDHSIYNEQFF	TGTGCCAGCAGCCAAGATCACAGTATCTACAATGAGCAGTTCTTC
TRBV7-8	once	TRBJ1-1	TRBD1	CASSAIEKGQGRAFF	TGTGCCAGCAGCGCGATAGAGAAAGGACAGGGGAGAGCTTTCTTT
TRBV5-1	few	TRBJ1-5	.	CASSSGVDSNQPQHF	TGCGCCAGCAGCTCGGGAGTGGATAGCAATCAGCCCCAGCATTTT
TRBV9	few	TRBJ2-3	TRBD2	CAASRGLAEQDTQYF	TGTGCCGCCAGCCGGGGACTAGCGGAACAAGATACGCAGTATTTT
TRBV7-2	.	TRBJ2-3	TRBD2	CASSVSGIRTDTQYF	TGTGCCAGCAGCGTTAGCGGGATTCGGACAGATACGCAGTATTTT
TRBV11-2	few	TRBJ2-1	.	CASSLEIVDEQFF	TGTGCCAGCAGCTTAGAAATTGTTGATGAGCAGTTCTTC
TRBV5-8	.	TRBJ2-1	TRBD1	CASSTRDSSYNEQFF	TGTGCCAGCAGCACGAGGGACAGCTCCTACAATGAGCAGTTCTTC
TRBV5-1	few	TRBJ2-6	.	CASSLLRTGGANVLTF	TGCGCCAGCAGCTTACTTCGGACTGGTGGGGCCAACGTCCTGACTTTC
TRBV3-1	few	TRBJ2-7	TRBD1	CASSHPTGIEQYF	TGTGCCAGCAGCCACCCGACAGGGATCGAGCAGTACTTC
TRBV7-2	few	TRBJ2-1	TRBD2	CASSPGLAVDEQFF	TGTGCCAGCAGCCCCGGACTAGCAGTCGATGAGCAGTTCTTC